This T cell receptor (beta chain) came from a study of shared clonotypes between healthy human individuals. Trimming stripped 4 bases from V and 1 base from J, with 7 bases between. The CDR3 covers 13 residues. Germline CDR1 reads MNHEY; CDR2 reads SMNVEV (reference sequence). Naive CD8 cells lacked CD45RO, underwent positive selection for CCR7 and left out terminally differentiated effector memory CD45RA+ cells. In replicate PCRs of sorted subsets, approximately 210 ng DNA, some 28,000 T cell genomes, was used. This table comes from immunoSEQ multiplex PCR, and its TCRdb copy is limited to in-frame clones, with some not included. In the table there are more than 500,000 clones, 85% to 95% of which are singletons.

The sequenced material came from naive CD8+ T cells sorted from blood. The chain uses TRBV27 and TRBJ1-1, with D unclear. This receptor was identified in a woman aged 30 to 39 in good health. CDR3 residues: CASSSFRNTEAFF. The CDR3 region has the DNA TGTGCCAGCAGTTCCTTCAGGAACACTGAAGCTTTCTTT.